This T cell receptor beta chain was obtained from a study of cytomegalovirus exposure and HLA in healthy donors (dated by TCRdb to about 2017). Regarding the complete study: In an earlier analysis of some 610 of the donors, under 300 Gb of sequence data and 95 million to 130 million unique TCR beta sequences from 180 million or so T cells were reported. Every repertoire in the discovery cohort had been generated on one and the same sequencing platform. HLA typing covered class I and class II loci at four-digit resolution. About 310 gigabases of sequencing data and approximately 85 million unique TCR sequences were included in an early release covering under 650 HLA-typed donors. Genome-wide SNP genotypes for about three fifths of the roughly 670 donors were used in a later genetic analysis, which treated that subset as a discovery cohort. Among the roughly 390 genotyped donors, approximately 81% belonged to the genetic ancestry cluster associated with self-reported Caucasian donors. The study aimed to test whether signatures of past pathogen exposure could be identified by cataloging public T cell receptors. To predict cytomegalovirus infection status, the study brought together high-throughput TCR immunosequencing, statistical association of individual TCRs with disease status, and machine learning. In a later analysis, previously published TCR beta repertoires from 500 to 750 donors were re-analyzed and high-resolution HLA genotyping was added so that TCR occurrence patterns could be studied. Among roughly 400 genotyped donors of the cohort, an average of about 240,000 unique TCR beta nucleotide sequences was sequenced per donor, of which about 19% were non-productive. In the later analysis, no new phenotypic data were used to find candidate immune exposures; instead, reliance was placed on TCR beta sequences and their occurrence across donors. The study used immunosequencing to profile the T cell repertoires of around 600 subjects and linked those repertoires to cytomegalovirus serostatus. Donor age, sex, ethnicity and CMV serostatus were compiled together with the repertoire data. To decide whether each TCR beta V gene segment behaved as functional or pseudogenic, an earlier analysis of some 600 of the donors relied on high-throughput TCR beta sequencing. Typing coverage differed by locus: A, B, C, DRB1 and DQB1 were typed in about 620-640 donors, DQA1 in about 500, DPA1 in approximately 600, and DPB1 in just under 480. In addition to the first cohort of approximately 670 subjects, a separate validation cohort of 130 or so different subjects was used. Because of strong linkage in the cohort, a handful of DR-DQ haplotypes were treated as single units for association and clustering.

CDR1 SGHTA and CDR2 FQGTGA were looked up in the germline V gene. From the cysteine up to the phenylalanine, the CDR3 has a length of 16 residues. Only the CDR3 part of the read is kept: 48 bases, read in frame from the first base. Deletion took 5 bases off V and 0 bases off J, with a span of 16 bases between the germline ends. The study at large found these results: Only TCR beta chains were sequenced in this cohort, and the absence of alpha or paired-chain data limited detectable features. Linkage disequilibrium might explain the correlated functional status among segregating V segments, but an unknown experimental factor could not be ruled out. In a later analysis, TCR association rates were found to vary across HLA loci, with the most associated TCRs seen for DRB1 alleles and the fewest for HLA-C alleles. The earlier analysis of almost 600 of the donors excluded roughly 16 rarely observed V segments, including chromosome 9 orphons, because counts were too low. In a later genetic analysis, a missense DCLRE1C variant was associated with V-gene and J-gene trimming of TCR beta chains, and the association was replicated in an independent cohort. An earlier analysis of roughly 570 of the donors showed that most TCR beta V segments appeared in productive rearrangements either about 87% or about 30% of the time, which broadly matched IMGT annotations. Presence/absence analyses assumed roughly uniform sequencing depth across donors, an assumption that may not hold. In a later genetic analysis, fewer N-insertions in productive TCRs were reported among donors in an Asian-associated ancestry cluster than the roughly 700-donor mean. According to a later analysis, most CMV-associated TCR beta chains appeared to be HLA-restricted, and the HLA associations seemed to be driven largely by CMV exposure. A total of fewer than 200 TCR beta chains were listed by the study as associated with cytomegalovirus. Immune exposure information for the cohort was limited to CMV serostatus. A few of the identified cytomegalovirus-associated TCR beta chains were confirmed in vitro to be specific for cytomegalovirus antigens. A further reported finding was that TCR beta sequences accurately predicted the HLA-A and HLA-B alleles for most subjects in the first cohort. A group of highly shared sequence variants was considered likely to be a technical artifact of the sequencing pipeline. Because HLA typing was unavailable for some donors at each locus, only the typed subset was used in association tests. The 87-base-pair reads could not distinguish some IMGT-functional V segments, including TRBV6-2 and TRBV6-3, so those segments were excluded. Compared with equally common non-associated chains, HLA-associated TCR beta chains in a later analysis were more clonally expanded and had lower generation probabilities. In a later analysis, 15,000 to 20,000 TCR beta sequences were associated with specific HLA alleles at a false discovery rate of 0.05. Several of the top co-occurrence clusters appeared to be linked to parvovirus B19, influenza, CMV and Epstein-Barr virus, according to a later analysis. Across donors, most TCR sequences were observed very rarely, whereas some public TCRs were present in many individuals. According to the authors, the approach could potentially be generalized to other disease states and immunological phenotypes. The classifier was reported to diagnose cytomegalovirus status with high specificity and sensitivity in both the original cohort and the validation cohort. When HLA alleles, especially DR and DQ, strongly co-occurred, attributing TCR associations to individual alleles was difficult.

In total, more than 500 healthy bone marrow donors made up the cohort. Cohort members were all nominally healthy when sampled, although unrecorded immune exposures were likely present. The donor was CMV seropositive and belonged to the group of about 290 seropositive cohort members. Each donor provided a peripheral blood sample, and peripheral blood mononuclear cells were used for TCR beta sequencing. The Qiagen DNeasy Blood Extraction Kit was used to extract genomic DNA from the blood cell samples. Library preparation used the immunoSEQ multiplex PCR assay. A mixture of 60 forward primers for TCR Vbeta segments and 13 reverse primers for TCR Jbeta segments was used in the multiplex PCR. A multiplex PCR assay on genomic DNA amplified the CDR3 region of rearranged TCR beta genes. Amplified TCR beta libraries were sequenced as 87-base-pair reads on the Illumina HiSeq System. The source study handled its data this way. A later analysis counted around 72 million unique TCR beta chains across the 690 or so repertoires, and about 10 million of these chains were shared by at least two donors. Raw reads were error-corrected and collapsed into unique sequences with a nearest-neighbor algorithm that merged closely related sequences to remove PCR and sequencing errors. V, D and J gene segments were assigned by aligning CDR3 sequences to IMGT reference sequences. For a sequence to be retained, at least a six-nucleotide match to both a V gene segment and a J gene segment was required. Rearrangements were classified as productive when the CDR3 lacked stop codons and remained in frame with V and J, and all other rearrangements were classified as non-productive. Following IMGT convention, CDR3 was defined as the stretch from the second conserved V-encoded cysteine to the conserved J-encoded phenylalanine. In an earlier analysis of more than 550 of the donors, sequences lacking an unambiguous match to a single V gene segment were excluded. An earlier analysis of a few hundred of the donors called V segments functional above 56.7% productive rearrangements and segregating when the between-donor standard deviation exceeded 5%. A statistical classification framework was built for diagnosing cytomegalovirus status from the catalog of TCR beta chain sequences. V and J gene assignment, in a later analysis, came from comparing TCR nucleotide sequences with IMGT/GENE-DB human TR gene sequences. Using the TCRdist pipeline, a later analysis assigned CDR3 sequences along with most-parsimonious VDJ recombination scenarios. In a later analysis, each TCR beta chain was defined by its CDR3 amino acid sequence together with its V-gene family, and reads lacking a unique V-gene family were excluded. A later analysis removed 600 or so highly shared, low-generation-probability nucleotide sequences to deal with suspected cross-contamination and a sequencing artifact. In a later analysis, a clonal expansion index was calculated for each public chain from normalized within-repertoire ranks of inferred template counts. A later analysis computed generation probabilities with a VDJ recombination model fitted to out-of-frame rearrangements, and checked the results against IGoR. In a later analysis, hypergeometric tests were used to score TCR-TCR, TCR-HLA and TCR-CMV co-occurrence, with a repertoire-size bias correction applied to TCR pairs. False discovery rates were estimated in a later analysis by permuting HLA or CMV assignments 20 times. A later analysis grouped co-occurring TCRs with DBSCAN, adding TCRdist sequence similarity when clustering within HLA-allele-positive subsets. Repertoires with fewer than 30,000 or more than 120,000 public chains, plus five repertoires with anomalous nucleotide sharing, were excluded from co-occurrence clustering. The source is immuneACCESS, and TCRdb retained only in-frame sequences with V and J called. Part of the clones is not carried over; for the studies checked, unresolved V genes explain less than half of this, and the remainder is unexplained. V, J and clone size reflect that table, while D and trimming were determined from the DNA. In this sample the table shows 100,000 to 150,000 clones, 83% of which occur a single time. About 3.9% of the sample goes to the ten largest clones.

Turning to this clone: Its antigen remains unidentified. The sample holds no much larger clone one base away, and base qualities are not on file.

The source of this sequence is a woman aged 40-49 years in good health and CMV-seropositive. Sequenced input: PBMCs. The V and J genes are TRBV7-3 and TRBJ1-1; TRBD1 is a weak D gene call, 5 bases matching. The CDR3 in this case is CASSARGGALNTEAFF. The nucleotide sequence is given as TGTGCCAGCAGCGCAAGGGGCGGGGCATTGAACACTGAAGCTTTCTTT.